This TCR beta chain was documented in a study of radiotherapy plus CTLA-4 blockade in lung cancer. Study details: Among all patients, 18% showed objective responses, while roughly 34% had disease control.

In chemo-refractory metastatic non-small-cell lung cancer, patients got ipilimumab CTLA-4 blockade together with focal radiation. Clones were sequenced by immunoSEQ multiplex PCR, and TCRdb holds only the in-frame ones, with some missing. The sample has about 87,000 clones; around 90% are singletons. J gave up 3 bases and V 5 bases, and 5 bases lay outside the gene matches. The CDR3 runs to 15 residues. The germline V gene has CDR1 SGHVS and CDR2 FQNEAQ. This clonotype originated in a human donor with non-small cell lung cancer that progressed on radiotherapy plus ipilimumab. The chain joins TRBV7-8 to TRBJ2-5, with 11 bases fitting TRBD2. The starting material was peripheral blood, obtained from a patient treated with radiotherapy plus ipilimumab. CDR3 DNA sequence: TGTGCCAGCAGCCCGAGACTAGCGGGAAAAGAGACCCAGTACTTC. Translated, it gives CASSPRLAGKETQYF.